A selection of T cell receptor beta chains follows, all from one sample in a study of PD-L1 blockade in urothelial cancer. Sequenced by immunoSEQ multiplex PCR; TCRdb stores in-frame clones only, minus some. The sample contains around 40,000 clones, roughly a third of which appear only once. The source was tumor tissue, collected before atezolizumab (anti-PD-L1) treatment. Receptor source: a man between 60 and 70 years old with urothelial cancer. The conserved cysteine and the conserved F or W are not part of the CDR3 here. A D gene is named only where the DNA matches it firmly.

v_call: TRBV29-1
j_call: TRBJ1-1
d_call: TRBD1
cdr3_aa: SVPKPGQGTPNTEAF

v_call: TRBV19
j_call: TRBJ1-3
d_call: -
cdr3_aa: ASSMGGGNTIY

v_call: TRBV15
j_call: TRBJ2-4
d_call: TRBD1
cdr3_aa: ATSPGQGSNIQY

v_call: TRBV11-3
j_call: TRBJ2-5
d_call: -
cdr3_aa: ASSLAGDRKETQY

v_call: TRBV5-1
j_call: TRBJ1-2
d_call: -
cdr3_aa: ASSLDRASYGYT

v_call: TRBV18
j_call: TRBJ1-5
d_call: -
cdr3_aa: ASSPSQDNQPQH

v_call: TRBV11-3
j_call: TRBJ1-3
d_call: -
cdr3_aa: ASSLGTRGSGNTIY

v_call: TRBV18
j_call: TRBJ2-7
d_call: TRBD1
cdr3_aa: ASSNQQGSYEQY

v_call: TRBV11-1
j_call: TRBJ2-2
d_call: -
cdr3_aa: ASSLTGSRQGTGELF

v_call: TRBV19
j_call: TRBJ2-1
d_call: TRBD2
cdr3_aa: ASTSGRESGYNEQF

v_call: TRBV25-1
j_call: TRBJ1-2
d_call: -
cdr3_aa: ASSGHSYGYT

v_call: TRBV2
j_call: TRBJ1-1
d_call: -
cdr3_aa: ASSEGRPNTEAF

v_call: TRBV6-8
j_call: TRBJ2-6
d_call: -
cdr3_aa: ASSQGGSGANVLT

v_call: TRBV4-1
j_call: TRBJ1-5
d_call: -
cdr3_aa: ASSTERDSNQPQH

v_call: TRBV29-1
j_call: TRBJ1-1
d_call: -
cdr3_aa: SGALGTNTEAF

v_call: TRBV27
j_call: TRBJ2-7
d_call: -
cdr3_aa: ASSLGGYSYEQY

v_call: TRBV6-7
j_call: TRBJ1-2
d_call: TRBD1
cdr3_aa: ASSTEDRGGYGYT

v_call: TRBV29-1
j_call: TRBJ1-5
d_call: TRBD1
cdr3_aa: SVDGQGSNQPQH

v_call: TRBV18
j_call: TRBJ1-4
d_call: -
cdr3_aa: ASSTAPGGPGEKLF

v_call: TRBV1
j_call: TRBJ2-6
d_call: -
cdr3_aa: ASSQGAGANVLT

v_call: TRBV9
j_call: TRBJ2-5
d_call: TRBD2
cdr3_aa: ASSSGTSIKTQY

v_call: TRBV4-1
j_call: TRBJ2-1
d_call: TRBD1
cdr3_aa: ASSQEGTAYNEQF

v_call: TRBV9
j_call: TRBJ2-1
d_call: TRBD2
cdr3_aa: ASSVGGGRANEQF

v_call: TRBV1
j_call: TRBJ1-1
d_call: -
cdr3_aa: ASSQSVGSEDRREAF

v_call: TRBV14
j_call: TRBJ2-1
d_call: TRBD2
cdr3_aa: ASSLWTSGIREQF

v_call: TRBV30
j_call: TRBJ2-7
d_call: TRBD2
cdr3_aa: AWSTSSGGLEQY

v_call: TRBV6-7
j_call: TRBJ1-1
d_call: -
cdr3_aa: ASRAGITEAF

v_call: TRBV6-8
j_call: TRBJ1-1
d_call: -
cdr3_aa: ASSSPGGLGAF

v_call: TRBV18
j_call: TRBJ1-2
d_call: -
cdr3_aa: ASSLSQGDDGYT

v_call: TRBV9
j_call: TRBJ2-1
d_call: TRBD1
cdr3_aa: ASSITGERVNEQF

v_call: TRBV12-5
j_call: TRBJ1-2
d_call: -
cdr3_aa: ASGLANNGYT

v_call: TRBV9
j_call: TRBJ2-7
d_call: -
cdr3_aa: ASSDGGTYEQY

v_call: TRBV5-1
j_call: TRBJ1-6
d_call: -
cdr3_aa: ASSFLVSGSAGNSPLH

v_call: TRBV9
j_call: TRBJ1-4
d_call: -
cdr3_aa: ASSSRGGAQEKLF

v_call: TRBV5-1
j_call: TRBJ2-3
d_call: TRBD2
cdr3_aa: ASSLASPGRGTDTQY

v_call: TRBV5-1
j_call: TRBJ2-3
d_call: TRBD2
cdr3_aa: ASSALLAGGGDTQY

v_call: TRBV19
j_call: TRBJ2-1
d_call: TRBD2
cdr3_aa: ASRREGAWDEQF

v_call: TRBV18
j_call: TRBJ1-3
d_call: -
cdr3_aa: ASSPRQVSGNTIY

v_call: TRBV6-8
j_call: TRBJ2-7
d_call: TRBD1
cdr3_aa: ASKRQGRGEQY

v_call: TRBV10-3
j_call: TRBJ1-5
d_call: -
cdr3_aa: ASSQFTGYSNQPQH

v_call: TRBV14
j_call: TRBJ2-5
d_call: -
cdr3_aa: ASSPWDPLNETQY

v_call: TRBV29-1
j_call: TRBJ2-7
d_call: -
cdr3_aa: SGAPFYYEQY

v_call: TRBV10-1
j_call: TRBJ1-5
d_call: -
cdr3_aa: ASSEGSQPQH

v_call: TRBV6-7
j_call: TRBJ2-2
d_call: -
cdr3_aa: ASSSDGELF

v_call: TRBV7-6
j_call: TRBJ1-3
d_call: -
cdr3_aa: ASSLVGGLGNTIY

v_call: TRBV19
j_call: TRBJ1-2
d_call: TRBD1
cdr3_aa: ASSIASAGGDGYT

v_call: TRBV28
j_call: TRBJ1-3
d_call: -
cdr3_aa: ASSLYRAGNTIY

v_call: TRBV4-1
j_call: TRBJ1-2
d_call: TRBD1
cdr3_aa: ASSQGPGTGDDGYGYT

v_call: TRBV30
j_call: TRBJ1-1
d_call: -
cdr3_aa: AWSHQGGNTEAF

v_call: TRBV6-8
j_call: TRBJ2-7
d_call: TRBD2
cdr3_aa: ASSGLAGTYEQY

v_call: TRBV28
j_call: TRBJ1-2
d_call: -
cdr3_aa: ASSPLSRSYGYT

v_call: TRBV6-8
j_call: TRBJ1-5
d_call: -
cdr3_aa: ASSDGYGPQH

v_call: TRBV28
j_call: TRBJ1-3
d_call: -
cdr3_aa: ASSFRTASGNTIY

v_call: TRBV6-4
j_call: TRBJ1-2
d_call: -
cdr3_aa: ASSLTFLSGYT

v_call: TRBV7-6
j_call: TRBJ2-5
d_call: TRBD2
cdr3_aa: ASSLKGLALETQY

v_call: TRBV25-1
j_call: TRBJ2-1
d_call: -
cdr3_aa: ASTRGDMSYNEQF

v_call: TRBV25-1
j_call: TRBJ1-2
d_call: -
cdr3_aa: ASRGTAVGYT

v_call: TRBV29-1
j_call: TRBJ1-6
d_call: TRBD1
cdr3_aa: SAQTGDGGNSPLH

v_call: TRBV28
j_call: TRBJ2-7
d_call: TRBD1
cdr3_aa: ASSPSDRLRGQY

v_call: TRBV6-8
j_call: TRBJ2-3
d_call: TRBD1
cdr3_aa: ASSDSAGGADTQY